This entry is about one TCR beta chain. The target antigen is unknown. This entry belongs to a study of blood T cells in healthy people across ages. The study, taken as a whole, reports: The study found TCR beta diversity correlated strongly with naive T cell percentage. Long-lived donors had more naive CD4+ cells and higher diversity than aged donors.

Researchers isolated at least 6 million PBMCs per sample. Then a second PCR, running roughly 6 to 11 cycles, was carried out with a sample-barcoded 5' primer and a J-beta primer mix. Researchers report that a template-switch adaptor with 12 random nucleotides tagged each cDNA molecule. Using its own MiXCR run on the 5' RACE reads, TCRdb lists one record per CDR3 protein. Of 850,000 or so distinct CDR3 sequences listed, about 28% are singletons. Trimming pared 5 bases from V and 1 base from J, leaving 18 bases between. The CDR3 totals 17 residues. CDR1 and CDR2 (germline): SGHNT, YENEEA. The specimen sequenced was blood. This sequence was found in an elderly woman in good health. The J gene is TRBJ2-1, the V gene TRBV11-3; possible D gene TRBD1, 6 bases. CDR3 coding DNA: TGTGCCAGCAGCATCCAGACAGGATTTGGGTCCTACAATGAGCAGTTCTTC. Protein product: CASSIQTGFGSYNEQFF.